This T cell receptor (beta chain) was observed in a study of OX40 agonist ivuxolimab in advanced cancers. On the study more broadly: Patient treatment consisted of intravenous ivuxolimab administration every 2 weeks at 0.01 to 10 mg/kg.

The data were produced by immunoSEQ multiplex PCR, yet TCRdb's version contains in-frame clones alone and is incomplete. The sample shows about 35,000 clones, over 80% of them seen only once. If patients had autoimmune disease history or systemic immunosuppression, they were excluded. As to this clone: The antigen is not known.

Study conclusions and caveats: Researchers report that CD8+ T cells had, on average, more expanded clones than CD4+. The CD4+ and CD8+ T cells in the blood had expanded clonally by week 6 at 0.1 to 3.0 mg/kg.

The CDR3 is 18 amino acids. Trimming took 3 bases from V and 5 from J; bases not matched to a gene: 16. Germline V gene sequence: CDR1 LGHNA, CDR2 YSLEER. Sequenced material: CD4+ or CD8+ T cells sorted from blood, taken in a trial of the OX40 agonist ivuxolimab. V and J are TRBV4-3 and TRBJ2-3, with 8 bases aligning to TRBD2. This receptor was obtained from an adult with an advanced solid tumor such as melanoma, head and neck, liver or kidney cancer. In DNA, the CDR3 is TGCGCCAGCAGCCAGGGGGAGGGTATTCTAGCGGGTTTAGATACGCAGTATTTT. Protein: CASSQGEGILAGLDTQYF.